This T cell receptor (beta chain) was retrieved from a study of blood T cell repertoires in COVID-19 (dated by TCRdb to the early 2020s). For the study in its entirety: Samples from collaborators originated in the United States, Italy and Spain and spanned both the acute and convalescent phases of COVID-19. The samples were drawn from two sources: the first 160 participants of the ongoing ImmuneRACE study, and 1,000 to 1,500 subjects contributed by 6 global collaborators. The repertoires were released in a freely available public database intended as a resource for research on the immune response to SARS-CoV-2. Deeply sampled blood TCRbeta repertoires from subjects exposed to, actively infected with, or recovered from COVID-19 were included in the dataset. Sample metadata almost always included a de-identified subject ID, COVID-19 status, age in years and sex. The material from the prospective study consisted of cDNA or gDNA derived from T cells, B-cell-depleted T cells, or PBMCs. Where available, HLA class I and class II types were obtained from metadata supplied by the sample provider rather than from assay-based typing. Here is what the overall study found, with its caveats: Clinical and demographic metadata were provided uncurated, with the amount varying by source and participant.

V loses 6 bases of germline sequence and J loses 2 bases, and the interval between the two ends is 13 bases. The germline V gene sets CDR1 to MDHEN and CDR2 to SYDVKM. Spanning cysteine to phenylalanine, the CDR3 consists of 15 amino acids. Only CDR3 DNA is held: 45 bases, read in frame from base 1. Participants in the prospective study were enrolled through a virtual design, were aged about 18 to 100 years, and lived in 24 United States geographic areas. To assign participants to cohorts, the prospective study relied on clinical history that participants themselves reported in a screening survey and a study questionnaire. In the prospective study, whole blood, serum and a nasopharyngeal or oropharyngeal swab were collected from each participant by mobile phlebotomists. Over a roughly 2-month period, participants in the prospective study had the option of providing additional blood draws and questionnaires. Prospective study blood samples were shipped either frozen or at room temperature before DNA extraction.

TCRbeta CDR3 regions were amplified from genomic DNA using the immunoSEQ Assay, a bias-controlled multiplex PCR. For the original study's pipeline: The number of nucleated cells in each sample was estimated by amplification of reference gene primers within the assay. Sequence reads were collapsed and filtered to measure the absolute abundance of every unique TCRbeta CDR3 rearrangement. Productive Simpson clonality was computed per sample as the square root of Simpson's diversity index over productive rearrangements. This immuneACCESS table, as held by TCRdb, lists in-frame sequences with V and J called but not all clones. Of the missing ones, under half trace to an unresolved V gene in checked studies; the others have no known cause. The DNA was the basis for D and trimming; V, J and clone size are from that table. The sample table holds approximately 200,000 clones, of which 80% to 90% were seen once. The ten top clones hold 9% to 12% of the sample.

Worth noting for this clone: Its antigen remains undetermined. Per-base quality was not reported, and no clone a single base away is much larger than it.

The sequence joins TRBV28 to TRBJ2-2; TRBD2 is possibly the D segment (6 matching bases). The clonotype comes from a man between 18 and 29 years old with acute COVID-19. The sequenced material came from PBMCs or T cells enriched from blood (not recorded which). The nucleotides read TGTGCCAGCAGGACGACTAGAGTCAACACCGGGGAGCTGTTTTTT. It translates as CASRTTRVNTGELFF. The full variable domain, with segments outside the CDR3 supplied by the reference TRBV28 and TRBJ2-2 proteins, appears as DVKVTQSSRYLVKRTGEKVFLECVQDMDHENMFWYRQDPGLGLRLIYFSYDVKMKEKGDIPEGYSVSREKKERFSLILESASTNQTSMYLCASRTTRVNTGELFFGEGSRLTVL.